Listed here is a single T cell receptor (beta chain). The CDR3 extends over 16 amino acids. The germline V gene has CDR1 LNHNV and CDR2 YYDKDF (reference sequence). The V gene end was trimmed by 1 base and the J gene end by 4 bases; junction bases not matched to a gene: 6. The sample is drawn from a study of technical replicates of blood from a few donors. The assay was immunoSEQ multiplex PCR, and TCRdb's table has in-frame clones only and misses some. The sample shows approximately 100,000 clones, around 95% of them seen only once. The sample was T cells isolated from PBMCs. The receptor was derived from a human donor in good health. The V and J genes are TRBV15 and TRBJ1-1; TRBD1 aligns across 10 bases. CDR3 residues: CATSRAPGQGSTEAFF. CDR3 nucleotides: TGTGCCACCAGCAGAGCGCCGGGACAGGGGAGCACTGAAGCTTTCTTT.